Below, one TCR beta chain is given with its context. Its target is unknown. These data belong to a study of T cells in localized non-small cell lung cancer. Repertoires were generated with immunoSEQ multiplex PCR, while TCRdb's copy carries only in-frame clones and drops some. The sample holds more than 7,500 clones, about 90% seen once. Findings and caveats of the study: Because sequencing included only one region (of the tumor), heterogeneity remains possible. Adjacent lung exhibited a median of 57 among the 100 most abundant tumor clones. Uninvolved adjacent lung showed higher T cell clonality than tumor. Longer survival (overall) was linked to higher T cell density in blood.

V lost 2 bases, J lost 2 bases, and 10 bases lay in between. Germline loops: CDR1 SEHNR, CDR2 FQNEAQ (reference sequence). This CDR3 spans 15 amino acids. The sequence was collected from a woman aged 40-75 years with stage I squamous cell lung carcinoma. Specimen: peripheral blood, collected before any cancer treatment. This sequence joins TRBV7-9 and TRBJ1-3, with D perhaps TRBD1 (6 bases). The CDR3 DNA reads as TGTGCCAGCAGCTTATACGGGGGCACTGGAAACACCATATATTTT. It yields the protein CASSLYGGTGNTIYF.